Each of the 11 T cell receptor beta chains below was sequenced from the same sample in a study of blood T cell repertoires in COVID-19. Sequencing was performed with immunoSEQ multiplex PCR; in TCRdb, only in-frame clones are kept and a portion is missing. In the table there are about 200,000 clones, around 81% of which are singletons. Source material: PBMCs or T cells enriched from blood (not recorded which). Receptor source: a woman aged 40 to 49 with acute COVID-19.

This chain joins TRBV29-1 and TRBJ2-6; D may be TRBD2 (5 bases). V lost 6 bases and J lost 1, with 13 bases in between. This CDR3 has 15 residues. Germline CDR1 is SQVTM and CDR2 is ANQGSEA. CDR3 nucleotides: TGCAGCGTGAACAACGGGATATCTGGGGCCAACGTCCTGACTTTC. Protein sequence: CSVNNGISGANVLTF.

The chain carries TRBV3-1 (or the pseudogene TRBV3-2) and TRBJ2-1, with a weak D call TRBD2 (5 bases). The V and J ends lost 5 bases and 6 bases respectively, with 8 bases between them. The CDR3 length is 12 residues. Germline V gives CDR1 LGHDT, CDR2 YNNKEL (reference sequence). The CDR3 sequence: CASSGRGNEQFF. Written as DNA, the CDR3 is TGTGCCAGCAGCGGGAGAGGCAATGAGCAGTTCTTC.

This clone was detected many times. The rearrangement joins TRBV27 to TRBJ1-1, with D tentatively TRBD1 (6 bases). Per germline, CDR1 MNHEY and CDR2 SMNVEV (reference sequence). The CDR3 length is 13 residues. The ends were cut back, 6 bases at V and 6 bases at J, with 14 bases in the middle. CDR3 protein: CASSDRSGAEAFF. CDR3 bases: TGTGCCAGCAGCGACAGGTCTGGGGCTGAAGCTTTCTTT.

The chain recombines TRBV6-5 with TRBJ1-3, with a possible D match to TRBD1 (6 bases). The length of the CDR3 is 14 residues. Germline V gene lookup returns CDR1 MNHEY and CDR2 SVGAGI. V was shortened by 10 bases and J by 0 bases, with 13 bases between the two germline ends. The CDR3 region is CATRRGGSGNTIYF. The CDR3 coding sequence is TGTGCCACCCGGAGAGGGGGCTCTGGAAACACCATATATTTT.

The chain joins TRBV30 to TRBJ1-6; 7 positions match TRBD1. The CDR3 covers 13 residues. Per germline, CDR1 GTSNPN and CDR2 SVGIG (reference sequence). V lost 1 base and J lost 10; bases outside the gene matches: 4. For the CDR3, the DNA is TGTGCCTGGAGTGCTGACAGGGAATCACCCCTCCACTTT. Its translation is CAWSADRESPLHF.

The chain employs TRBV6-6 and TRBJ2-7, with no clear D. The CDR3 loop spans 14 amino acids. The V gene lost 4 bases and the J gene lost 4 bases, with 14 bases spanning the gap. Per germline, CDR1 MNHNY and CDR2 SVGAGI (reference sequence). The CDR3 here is CASSLLGLRYEQYF. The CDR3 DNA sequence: TGTGCCAGCAGTTTACTGGGTCTGAGGTACGAGCAGTACTTC.

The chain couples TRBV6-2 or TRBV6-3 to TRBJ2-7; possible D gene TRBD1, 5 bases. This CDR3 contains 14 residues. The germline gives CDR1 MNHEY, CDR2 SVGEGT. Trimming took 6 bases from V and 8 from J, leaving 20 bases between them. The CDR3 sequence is CASSRATRYRQQYF. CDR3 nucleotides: TGTGCCAGCAGCAGGGCCACGAGGTACAGGCAGCAGTACTTC.

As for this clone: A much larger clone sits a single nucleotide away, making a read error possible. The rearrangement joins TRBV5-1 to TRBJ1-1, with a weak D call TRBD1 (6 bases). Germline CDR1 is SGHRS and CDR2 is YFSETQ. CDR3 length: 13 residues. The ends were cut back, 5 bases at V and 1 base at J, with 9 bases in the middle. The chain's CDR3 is CASSQGTNTEAFF. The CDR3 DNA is TGCGCCAGCAGTCAGGGGACGAACACTGAAGCTTTCTTT. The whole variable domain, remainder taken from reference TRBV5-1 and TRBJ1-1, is KAGVTQTPRYLIKTRGQQVTLSCSPISGHRSVSWYQQTPGQGLQFLFEYFSETQRNKGNFPGRFSGRQFSNSRSEMNVSTLELGDSALYLCASSQGTNTEAFFGQGTRLTVV.

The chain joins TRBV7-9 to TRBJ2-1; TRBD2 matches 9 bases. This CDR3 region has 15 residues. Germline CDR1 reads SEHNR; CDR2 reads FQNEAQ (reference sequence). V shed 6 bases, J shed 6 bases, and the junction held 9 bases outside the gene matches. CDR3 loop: CASREGTSYFNEQFF. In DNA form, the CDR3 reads TGTGCCAGCAGGGAAGGGACTAGCTATTTCAATGAGCAGTTCTTC.

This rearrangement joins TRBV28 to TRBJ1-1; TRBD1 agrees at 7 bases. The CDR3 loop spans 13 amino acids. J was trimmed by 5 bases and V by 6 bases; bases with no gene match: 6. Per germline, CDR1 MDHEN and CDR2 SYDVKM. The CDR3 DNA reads TGTGCCAGCAGATTCCGGGGACAGACTGAAGCTTTCTTT. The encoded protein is CASRFRGQTEAFF. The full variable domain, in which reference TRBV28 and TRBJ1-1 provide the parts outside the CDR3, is DVKVTQSSRYLVKRTGEKVFLECVQDMDHENMFWYRQDPGLGLRLIYFSYDVKMKEKGDIPEGYSVSREKKERFSLILESASTNQTSMYLCASRFRGQTEAFFGQGTRLTVV.

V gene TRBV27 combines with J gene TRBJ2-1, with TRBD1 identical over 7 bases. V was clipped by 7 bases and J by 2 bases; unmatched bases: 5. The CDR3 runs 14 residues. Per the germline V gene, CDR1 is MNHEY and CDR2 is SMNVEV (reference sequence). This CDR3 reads CASKTGPTYNEQFF. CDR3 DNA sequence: TGTGCCAGCAAGACAGGGCCCACCTACAATGAGCAGTTCTTC.